The clone carrying this T cell receptor beta chain rates as medium-sized. Its antigen is still unknown. This specimen comes from a study of vaccination and CD4 T cells after COVID-19. The treatment was: roughly 10-day PBMC culture with coronavirus spike peptide pools or control peptides (ViraFEST assay). Sequence data for DNA of cultured CD4+ T cells were generated by the Oncomine TCR Beta short-read assay. TCRdb independently ran MiXCR on the PCR reads; one entry per CDR3 protein. The sample has about 26,000 distinct CDR3 sequences; approximately 40% are singletons. What was sequenced was CD4+ T cells from blood, cultured in vitro. The TCR comes from a human donor who had recovered from COVID-19.

The CDR3 spells CAIKFGTGVADTQYF. In DNA form, the CDR3 reads TGTGCCATCAAATTCGGGACAGGGGTAGCAGATACGCAGTATTTT. V and J are TRBV10-3 and TRBJ2-3, with 10 positions matching TRBD1. Germline V gene lookup returns CDR1 ENHRY and CDR2 SYGVKD. Trimming took 7 bases from V and 4 from J; bases not matched to a gene: 8. This CDR3 spans 15 amino acids.